This T cell receptor (beta chain) comes out of a study of T cell changes during pregnancy in multiple sclerosis. This CDR3 spans 15 amino acids. In germline, CDR1 is SGHTA, CDR2 FQGNSA. V was clipped by 2 bases and J by 4 bases; unmatched bases: 8. TCRdb's table, derived via immunoSEQ multiplex PCR, lists solely in-frame clones and lacks some. The sample gives 60,000 to 80,000 clones, 80% to 90% of which show up once; around 3.2% is in the top ten. The gene calls are TRBV7-2 and TRBJ2-7, with TRBD1 matching 7 bases. The sample here was peripheral blood, taken before pregnancy. This clonotype originated in a female donor with multiple sclerosis, enrolled in a pregnancy study. In DNA form, the CDR3 reads TGTGCCAGCAGCTTATTCGTAGGGGGCCTATACGAGCAGTACTTC. Translation gives CASSLFVGGLYEQYF.